The clone carrying this T cell receptor (beta chain) was seen a handful of times. Its antigen is not known. With 4 bases removed from V and 1 base from J, the gap between germline ends came to 4 bases. This CDR3 is 12 amino acids long. In germline, CDR1 is MNHEY, CDR2 SVGAGI. This entry belongs to a study of cytomegalovirus exposure and HLA in healthy donors. Overall study findings and caveats: When the data were analyzed later, several of the most significant clusters appeared to be linked to common viral pathogens.

Primers included in the PCR were 60 Vbeta and 13 Jbeta primers. Clones were sequenced by immunoSEQ multiplex PCR, and TCRdb holds only the in-frame ones, with some missing. Seen here are approximately 150,000 clones, 80% to 85% observed once, and the top ten hold roughly 1%. The gene calls are TRBV6-5 and TRBJ1-1; D remains unclear. The receptor's source is a man aged 25-45 years in good health and CMV-seronegative. The sequenced sample consisted of PBMCs. Here the CDR3 DNA reads TGTGCCAGCAGTTTCGGGAACACTGAAGCTTTCTTT. Translation gives CASSFGNTEAFF.